These 26 T cell receptor beta chains were sequenced from one sample in a study of cytomegalovirus exposure and HLA in healthy donors. The assay was immunoSEQ multiplex PCR, and TCRdb's table has in-frame clones only and misses some. The sample lists about 120,000 clones, roughly nine tenths occurring once. What was sequenced was PBMCs. Every receptor here comes from a woman in her late teens or twenties in good health and CMV-seronegative.

This clone was detected only once. For the CDR3, the DNA is TGTGCCAGCAGTTACTCGGTATCCAGCGAAGAGACCCAGTACTTC. Residues: CASSYSVSSEETQYF. The V and J genes are TRBV6-6 and TRBJ2-5, with D unresolved. V was clipped by 0 bases and J by 3 bases, with 11 bases between them. Germline V gene data show CDR1 as MNHNY and CDR2 as SVGAGI (reference sequence). CDR3 length: 15 residues.

The chain links TRBV15 to TRBJ2-7; D gene ambiguous. Germline assignment: CDR1 LNHNV and CDR2 YYDKDF (reference sequence). The CDR3 length is 14 residues. V dropped 4 bases and J dropped 2 bases, with 12 bases sitting between them. CDR3 residues: CATSISFGTYEQYF. CDR3 sequence (DNA): TGTGCCACCAGCATAAGTTTCGGTACCTACGAGCAGTACTTC.

The chain couples TRBV19 to TRBJ2-5; D is possibly TRBD1 (6 bases). CDR3 length: 12 amino acids. The germline V gene has CDR1 LNHDA and CDR2 SQIVND (reference sequence). Between the trimmed V and J ends, which lost 5 bases and 4 bases, there was a span of 8 bases. CDR3 nucleotides: TGTGCCAGTAGTCTACAGGGAGAGACCCAGTACTTC. It specifies CASSLQGETQYF.

A few counts support this clone. The chain employs TRBV12-5 and TRBJ1-1, with D possibly TRBD1 on 6 matching bases. This CDR3 spans 15 amino acids. From germline, CDR1 is LGHNT and CDR2 FRNRAP. Trimming pared 7 bases from V and 3 bases from J, leaving 18 bases between. The CDR3 DNA is TGTGCTAGTGCCTTGGCCAGGGGTAGGTACACTGAAGCTTTCTTT. Protein sequence: CASALARGRYTEAFF.

This clone was seen a handful of times. This rearrangement joins TRBV7-3 to TRBJ2-2; 14 nucleotides match TRBD2. The trim removed 6 bases at V and 1 base at J, leaving 7 bases unmatched. Germline loops: CDR1 SGHTA, CDR2 FQGTGA. CDR3 length equals 18 residues. Here the CDR3 DNA reads TGTGCCAGCAGTTTGACCGGGACTAGCGGGAGGAACACCGGGGAGCTGTTTTTT. It specifies CASSLTGTSGRNTGELFF. Looking up the rest from reference TRBV7-3 and TRBJ2-2 gives the full variable domain: GAGVSQTPSNKVTEKGKYVELRCDPISGHTALYWYRQSLGQGPEFLIYFQGTGAADDSGLPNDRFFAVRPEGSVSTLKIQRTERGDSAVYLCASSLTGTSGRNTGELFFGEGSRLTVL.

The chain joins TRBV7-6 to TRBJ2-7; D gene ambiguous. The CDR3 totals 15 residues. The V end lost 5 bases, the J end lost 0 bases, and 14 bases lay between the germline ends. Germline V gene lookup returns CDR1 SGHVS and CDR2 FNYEAQ. Here the CDR3 DNA reads TGTGCCAGCAGCGCGAGCAGCGCGAGCTCCTACGAGCAGTACTTC. Translation gives CASSASSASSYEQYF.

V gene TRBV7-8 combines with J gene TRBJ2-1; TRBD1 might be the D (6 bases). Germline V lookup: CDR1 SGHVS, CDR2 FQNEAQ. This CDR3 is 15 amino acids long. V lost 5 bases and J lost 1, with 12 bases in between. The CDR3 nucleotides read TGTGCCAGCAGCCCACGCAGGGGTTCCTACAATGAGCAGTTCTTC. It specifies CASSPRRGSYNEQFF. Full variable domain (rest looked up from reference TRBV7-8 and TRBJ2-1): GAGVSQSPRYKVAKRGQDVALRCDPISGHVSLFWYQQALGQGPEFLTYFQNEAQLDKSGLPSDRFFAERPEGSVSTLKIQRTQQEDSAVYLCASSPRRGSYNEQFFGPGTRLTVL.

V gene TRBV10-3 combines with J gene TRBJ2-1; D ambiguous. Germline assignment: CDR1 ENHRY and CDR2 SYGVKD. The CDR3 runs to 12 residues. Trimming took 2 bases from V and 5 from J, leaving 4 bases between them. CDR3 in DNA: TGTGCCATCAGTGAGACTCACAATGAGCAGTTCTTC. This gives the protein CAISETHNEQFF.

This clone was detected once. V gene TRBV5-1 combines with J gene TRBJ2-3; 8 bases line up with TRBD1. CDR3 size: 18 residues. Germline V CDR1 and CDR2: SGHRS, YFSETQ. Trimming took 4 bases from V and 0 from J; bases not matched to a gene: 13. CDR3 sequence (DNA): TGCGCCAGCAGCAAGAGACAGGGGCGCGTCCCTAGCACAGATACGCAGTATTTT. Translating gives CASSKRQGRVPSTDTQYF.

The chain links TRBV25-1 to TRBJ1-5; 7 bases line up with TRBD1. The ends lost 6 bases at V and 7 bases at J; junction bases unmatched: 6. Germline V gene lookup returns CDR1 MGHDK and CDR2 SYGVNS. The CDR3 has 13 amino acids. This chain's CDR3 is CASSRGDRQPQHF. CDR3 in DNA: TGTGCCAGCAGCAGGGGGGATCGGCAGCCCCAGCATTTT. Full variable domain (rest looked up from reference TRBV25-1 and TRBJ1-5): EADIYQTPRYLVIGTGKKITLECSQTMGHDKMYWYQQDPGMELHLIHYSYGVNSTEKGDLSSESTVSRIRTEHFPLTLESARPSHTSQYLCASSRGDRQPQHFGDGTRLSIL.

This clone showed up just once. This sequence joins TRBV19 and TRBJ2-1, with 7 bases that match TRBD2. The V gene end was trimmed by 1 base and the J gene end by 10 bases; junction bases not matched to a gene: 4. Per the germline V gene, CDR1 is LNHDA and CDR2 is SQIVND (reference sequence). This CDR3 region has 13 residues. The DNA for the CDR3 is TGTGCCAGTAGTATAGCCCCTAGCGGCGAGCAGTTCTTC. Its protein is CASSIAPSGEQFF.

The chain links TRBV12-5 to TRBJ2-4; a weak D match, TRBD2 (7 bases). V was shortened by 0 bases and J by 1 base, with 16 bases between the two germline ends. This CDR3 is 18 amino acids long. Per germline, CDR1 LGHNT and CDR2 FRNRAP. CDR3 bases: TGTGCTAGTGGTTTGGTACTGGGGGGGGCAATGGCCAAAAACATTCAGTACTTC. Protein: CASGLVLGGAMAKNIQYF.

The chain couples TRBV5-1 to TRBJ2-2; 9 positions agree with TRBD2. V trimming: 6 bases; J trimming: 6 bases; junction bases outside the gene matches: 12. Germline loops: CDR1 SGHRS, CDR2 YFSETQ. This CDR3 is built from 16 residues. The CDR3: CASNRAVSGSPGELFF. The CDR3 bases are TGCGCCAGCAACCGAGCAGTTAGCGGGAGCCCCGGGGAGCTGTTTTTT.

The chain combines TRBV19 with TRBJ2-1; 11 bases are a match to TRBD2. The CDR3 consists of 15 residues. Looked up from germline, CDR1 is LNHDA and CDR2 is SQIVND (reference sequence). Unmatched junction bases numbered 5, after V lost 6 bases and J lost 4 bases. CDR3 sequence reads: CASRLAGVPYNEQFF. The CDR3 nucleotides read TGTGCCAGTAGACTAGCGGGAGTTCCATACAATGAGCAGTTCTTC.

The gene calls are TRBV2 and TRBJ2-2; 8 bases agree with TRBD1. CDR1 is SNHLY and CDR2 is FYNNEI in the germline V gene. V trimming: 2 bases; J trimming: 2 bases; junction bases outside the gene matches: 4. The CDR3 consists of 16 residues. The CDR3, as DNA: TGTGCCAGCAGTGAACGCAGGGGGCTTAACACCGGGGAGCTGTTTTTT. Translating it yields CASSERRGLNTGELFF.

The V gene is TRBV10-3, the J gene TRBJ2-1, with 12 positions matching TRBD2. Germline V gene sequence: CDR1 ENHRY, CDR2 SYGVKD. This CDR3 has 16 amino acids. The V and J ends lost 3 bases and 3 bases, in that order; junction bases with no gene match: 3. The DNA for the CDR3 is TGTGCCATCAGTGAAAGGACTAGCGGGGTCTACAATGAGCAGTTCTTC. Translation gives CAISERTSGVYNEQFF.

The V gene is TRBV6-5, the J gene TRBJ2-7, with D uncertain. This CDR3 region has 13 residues. Germline V CDR1 and CDR2: MNHEY, SVGAGI. Trimming pared 4 bases from V and 2 bases from J, leaving 9 bases between. CDR3 coding DNA: TGTGCCAGCAGTTTAAACGAGGCCTACGAGCAGTACTTC. It codes for CASSLNEAYEQYF.

The V call is TRBV30, the J call TRBJ2-1; 7 bases line up with TRBD2. Trimming cost V 4 bases and J 5 bases; bases outside gene matches: 5. Per germline, CDR1 GTSNPN and CDR2 SVGIG (reference sequence). This CDR3 comprises 13 residues. Here the CDR3 DNA reads TGTGCCTGGACGGCGGGAGATCACAATGAGCAGTTCTTC. Amino acids: CAWTAGDHNEQFF. The full variable domain, in which reference TRBV30 and TRBJ2-1 provide the parts outside the CDR3, is SQTIHQWPATLVQPVGSPLSLECTVEGTSNPNLYWYRQAAGRGLQLLFYSVGIGQISSEVPQNLSASRPQDRQFILSSKKLLLSDSGFYLCAWTAGDHNEQFFGPGTRLTVL.

The genes are TRBV6-5 and TRBJ2-7; tentative D call: TRBD1 (5 bases). The CDR3 extends over 15 amino acids. In germline, CDR1 is MNHEY, CDR2 SVGAGI. Trimming shortened V by 2 bases and J by 1 base, and 12 bases separated the two germline ends. The CDR3 DNA sequence: TGTGCCAGCAGTTACGGGCAGGGTTATTCCTACGAGCAGTACTTC. Translating gives CASSYGQGYSYEQYF.

The genes are TRBV2 and TRBJ2-6; the D gene is possibly TRBD2 (6 bases). This CDR3 has 14 residues. The germline CDR1 and CDR2 sequences are SNHLY and FYNNEI. V lost 6 bases and J lost 0, with 6 bases in between. In nucleotides, the CDR3 is TGTGCCAGCAGGGGACTCTCTGGGGCCAACGTCCTGACTTTC. Its protein is CASRGLSGANVLTF. Full variable domain (remainder filled in from reference TRBV2 and TRBJ2-6): EPEVTQTPSHQVTQMGQEVILRCVPISNHLYFYWYRQILGQKVEFLVSFYNNEISEKSEIFDDQFSVERPDGSNFTLKIRSTKLEDSAMYFCASRGLSGANVLTFGAGSRLTVL.

The genes are TRBV29-1 and TRBJ2-5, with D tentatively TRBD2 (5 bases). Germline V CDR1 and CDR2: SQVTM, ANQGSEA. The CDR3 has 13 amino acids. Trimming pared 3 bases from V and 5 bases from J, leaving 13 bases between. The CDR3 DNA is TGCAGCGTTGACGGGATGGCCCCGGAGACCCAGTACTTC. Protein product: CSVDGMAPETQYF.

The V call is TRBV7-2, the J call TRBJ2-5, with a possible D match to TRBD2 (6 bases). The V gene lost 6 bases and the J gene lost 0 bases, with 14 bases spanning the gap. The length of the CDR3 is 15 residues. The germline V gene encodes CDR1 SGHTA and CDR2 FQGNSA. This CDR3 reads CASSTGTLYQETQYF. CDR3 nucleotide sequence: TGTGCCAGCAGTACGGGGACTCTGTACCAAGAGACCCAGTACTTC. The full variable domain, its missing parts supplied by reference TRBV7-2 and TRBJ2-5, is GAGVSQSPSNKVTEKGKDVELRCDPISGHTALYWYRQSLGQGLEFLIYFQGNSAPDKSGLPSDRFSAERTGGSVSTLTIQRTQQEDSAVYLCASSTGTLYQETQYFGPGTRLLVL.

The chain carries TRBV13 and TRBJ2-1; 11 positions match TRBD2. The J segment lost 8 bases and the V segment lost 2 bases, leaving 8 bases of the junction unmatched. This CDR3 has 16 amino acids. In germline, CDR1 is PRHDT, CDR2 FYEKMQ (reference sequence). The CDR3 region is CASSLWSSGRRHEQFF. The CDR3 nucleotides are TGTGCCAGCAGCTTATGGTCTAGCGGGAGGAGGCATGAGCAGTTCTTC.

The chain joins TRBV6-5 to TRBJ2-1; 10 bases map to TRBD2. Trimming removed 6 bases from V and 2 bases from J; junction bases left unmatched: 4. From germline, CDR1 is MNHEY and CDR2 SVGAGI. The CDR3 spans 15 residues. The CDR3 region is CASRRTSGTYNEQFF. The CDR3 DNA follows: TGTGCCAGCAGGAGAACTAGCGGGACCTACAATGAGCAGTTCTTC.

The genes are TRBV28 and TRBJ1-2; weak D call: TRBD1 (5 bases). Between the trimmed V and J ends, which lost 1 base and 5 bases, there was a span of 8 bases. The germline V gene has CDR1 MDHEN and CDR2 SYDVKM. This CDR3 is built from 13 residues. The CDR3 sequence: CASSLSRGYGYTF. CDR3 nucleotide sequence: TGTGCCAGCAGTTTATCCCGGGGGTATGGCTACACCTTC.

This chain links TRBV7-9 with TRBJ2-1; D might be TRBD1 (5 bases). Germline-derived CDR1 and CDR2 are SEHNR and FQNEAQ (reference sequence). The V and J ends lost 5 bases and 10 bases respectively, with 24 bases between them. There are 16 residues in the CDR3. The CDR3, as DNA: TGTGCCAGCAGCCCCGTTGTTGGCAGGGCGGTGGGGGAGCAGTTCTTC. The encoded protein is CASSPVVGRAVGEQFF.